This T cell receptor beta chain derives from a study of blood T cells in healthy people across ages. Study outcomes and limitations: Since the PBMCs were unsorted, naive and antigen-experienced cells could not be conclusively compared.

The authors ran a second PCR of about 6 to 12 cycles using a sample-barcoded 5' primer and a J-beta primer mix. Every single cDNA molecule received a tag from a template-switch adaptor with 12 random nucleotides. Using its own MiXCR run on the 5' RACE reads, TCRdb lists one record per CDR3 protein. Of about 680,000 distinct CDR3 sequences detected, roughly 50% appear once; the ten largest clones hold around a third. For this clonotype: The antigen is not known.

V was clipped by 8 bases and J by 1 base, with 18 bases between them. This CDR3 contains 16 residues. The germline V gene has CDR1 MDHEN and CDR2 SYDVKM. Roughly 10 milliliters was the volume of peripheral blood drawn from each donor. This TCR was recovered from a woman aged 55-70 years in good health. Material for sequencing was blood. V and J are TRBV28 and TRBJ2-1, with D perhaps matching TRBD1 (6 bases). The chain's CDR3 is CASEPSLTGSYNEQFF. CDR3 bases: TGTGCCAGCGAACCCAGCCTTACAGGGTCCTACAATGAGCAGTTCTTC. The variable domain in full, with the rest retrieved from reference TRBV28 and TRBJ2-1, is DVKVTQSSRYLVKRTGEKVFLECVQDMDHENMFWYRQDPGLGLRLIYFSYDVKMKEKGDIPEGYSVSREKKERFSLILESASTNQTSMYLCASEPSLTGSYNEQFFGPGTRLTVL.